This is a list of T cell receptor beta chains from one sample in a study of response to subunit inactivated influenza vaccine. TCRdb independently ran MiXCR on the RT-PCR reads; one entry per CDR3 protein. The profile shows some 640,000 distinct CDR3 sequences, around 14% of them singletons. The starting material was PBMCs from blood, obtained roughly 15 days before vaccination. The receptors here all came from a man aged 50 to 60 who received an inactivated influenza vaccine. The CDR3 runs from the conserved cysteine through the conserved F or W. The D gene is left open where the match is weak. Expanded clones are given a class, and other clones once, few, many or no size at all.

V,D,J,size,DNA,CDR3
TRBV9,TRBD2,TRBJ2-2,NA,TGTGCCAGCAGCTCCCCCGGGACTAGCGGGACCGGGGAGCTGTTTTTT,CASSSPGTSGTGELFF
TRBV29-1,NA,TRBJ2-2,NA,TGCAGCGTTGTAGTGGTAAACACCGGGGAGCTGTTTTTT,CSVVVVNTGELFF
TRBV3-1,NA,TRBJ2-7,NA,TGTGCCAGCAGCCCCGGGATTTCCTCCTACGAGCAGTACTTC,CASSPGISSYEQYF
TRBV5-4,TRBD1,TRBJ2-5,NA,TGTGCCAGCAGCTCCCGGGACAGGGGGCAAGAGACCCAGTACTTC,CASSSRDRGQETQYF
TRBV6-2/TRBV6-3,NA,TRBJ2-7,NA,TGTGCCAGCAGTTACCCGGCGCAGGGGGGCGGAGAGCAGTACTTC,CASSYPAQGGGEQYF
TRBV20-1,TRBD2,TRBJ2-3,many,TGCAGTGCCCTGAAAGTAGCGGGGTTCACAGATACGCAGTATTTT,CSALKVAGFTDTQYF
TRBV19,NA,TRBJ2-4,few,TGTGCCAGTAGTAGCCCCCAAGACCGGACAGAAAAAAACATTCAGTACTTC,CASSSPQDRTEKNIQYF
TRBV28,TRBD2,TRBJ2-5,many,TGTGCCAGCAGTCACGGCCCACTAGCGGGGGGCCAAGAGACCCAGTACTTC,CASSHGPLAGGQETQYF
TRBV29-1,NA,TRBJ2-7,many,TGCAGCGTTGAAGATGTCGGGGGGCAATCCCCCTACGAGCAGTACTTC,CSVEDVGGQSPYEQYF
TRBV10-3,TRBD2,TRBJ2-1,few,TGTGCCATCGAGACTAGCGGGAGGAATGAGCAGTTCTTC,CAIETSGRNEQFF
TRBV27,NA,TRBJ2-3,NA,TGTGCCAGCAGCCAGACTGGCGGGGAATTCACAGATACGCAGTATTTT,CASSQTGGEFTDTQYF
TRBV5-1,NA,TRBJ1-5,many,TGTGCCAGCAGTTTAGATGGTGGCAATCAGCCCCAGCATTTT,CASSLDGGNQPQHF
TRBV20-1,NA,TRBJ1-1,NA,TGCAGTGCCGCTGGGACCCTCGAAGCTTTCTTT,CSAAGTLEAFF
TRBV12-3/TRBV12-4,NA,TRBJ2-1,NA,TGTGCCAGCAGTTTGATCCCGGCGGTTGGTGAGCAGTTCTTC,CASSLIPAVGEQFF
TRBV6-2/TRBV6-3,NA,TRBJ1-1,NA,TGTGCCAGCAGGCCTGACAGCCGGAACACTGAAGCTTTCTTT,CASRPDSRNTEAFF
TRBV13,NA,TRBJ2-5,NA,TGTGCCAGCAGCTTAGGACCCAATCCGGCAGAGACCCAGTACTTC,CASSLGPNPAETQYF
TRBV6-6,NA,TRBJ2-1,many,TGTGCCAGCAGCCCCTCTAATGAGCAGTTCTTC,CASSPSNEQFF
TRBV18,NA,TRBJ2-3,few,TGTGCCAGCTCACCATTGGTAGCCACAGATACGCAGTATTTT,CASSPLVATDTQYF
TRBV20-1,NA,TRBJ1-3,NA,TGCAGTGCTAGTCCAGGAACCTCTGGAAACACCATATATTTT,CSASPGTSGNTIYF
TRBV29-1,NA,TRBJ2-1,NA,TGCAGCGTCAAACAGGGATATTCCTACAATGAGCAGTTCTTC,CSVKQGYSYNEQFF
TRBV6-5,TRBD2,TRBJ2-1,many,TGTGCCAGCAGTTACTCCGGCGGGGGAAGCTCCTACAATGAGCAGTTCTTC,CASSYSGGGSSYNEQFF
TRBV15,NA,TRBJ1-4,NA,TGTGCCACCCCACCGGCGACTAATGAAAAACTGTTTTTT,CATPPATNEKLFF
TRBV3-1,TRBD1,TRBJ2-7,NA,TGTGCCAGCAGCTCCAGACAGGGGGCGGCCGAGCAGTACTTC,CASSSRQGAAEQYF
TRBV12-3/TRBV12-4,NA,TRBJ1-1,few,TGTGCCAGCAGTTTATCGGGGGTGGATACTGAAGCTTTCTTT,CASSLSGVDTEAFF
TRBV28,NA,TRBJ2-4,NA,TGTGCCAGCAGTTTTGCCAAAAACATTCAGTACTTC,CASSFAKNIQYF
TRBV4-2,TRBD1,TRBJ2-7,NA,TGTGCCAGCAGCCACCCACCGGGACAGGGAAGCTACGAGCAGTACTTC,CASSHPPGQGSYEQYF
TRBV4-2,TRBD2,TRBJ2-5,NA,TGTGCCAGCAGCCAAGATAGCGGTGGCATGGGAGGGGAGACCCAGTACTTC,CASSQDSGGMGGETQYF
TRBV12-3/TRBV12-4,NA,TRBJ2-1,NA,TGTGCCAGCAGTTTATCGGGGGAGACGGATGAGCAGTTCTTC,CASSLSGETDEQFF
TRBV2,NA,TRBJ2-7,NA,TGTGCCAGCAGTGAACTCGGCTACCTGCAGTACTTC,CASSELGYLQYF
TRBV20-1,TRBD2,TRBJ2-2,few,TGCAGTGCTAGAGATCCTAGCGGTAACACCGGGGAGCTGTTTTTT,CSARDPSGNTGELFF
TRBV10-2,NA,TRBJ1-1,few,TGCGCCACCCAAGGAGGGACTGAAGCTTTCTTT,CATQGGTEAFF
TRBV4-3,TRBD2,TRBJ2-1,NA,TGCGCCAGCAGCCCGGGACTAGCGATCTACAATGAGCAGTTCTTC,CASSPGLAIYNEQFF
TRBV10-3,TRBD2,TRBJ2-3,NA,TGTGCCATCAAGGCTAGCGGGGGTAGTACAGATACGCAGTATTTT,CAIKASGGSTDTQYF
TRBV29-1,NA,TRBJ2-7,NA,TGCAGCGTTGTGGGCGCCCTTTCCTACGAGCAGTACTTC,CSVVGALSYEQYF
TRBV3-1,NA,TRBJ2-1,NA,TGTGCCAGCCGCCGCGGGCCGGGTGAGCAGTTCTTC,CASRRGPGEQFF
TRBV12-3/TRBV12-4,NA,TRBJ2-7,many,TGTGCCAGCAGTTTCTCCCGGGGCTCCTACGAGCAGTACTTC,CASSFSRGSYEQYF
TRBV7-9,TRBD1,TRBJ1-1,NA,TGTGCCAGCAGCTCCCTACAGGGGTACACTGAAGCTTTCTTT,CASSSLQGYTEAFF
TRBV10-3,TRBD2,TRBJ2-3,few,TGTGCCATCAGTGAGTCGATAGGACTAGCGGGAGTAGGAGATACGCAGTATTTT,CAISESIGLAGVGDTQYF
TRBV7-8,NA,TRBJ2-1,NA,TGTGCCAGCAGCTTAGCCCGACTTCGTACCTACAATGAGCAGTTCTTC,CASSLARLRTYNEQFF
TRBV7-2,NA,TRBJ2-3,many,TGTGCCAGCAGCTTAGCTGGTGCGGGTTTCACAGATACGCAGTATTTT,CASSLAGAGFTDTQYF
TRBV20-1,NA,TRBJ2-1,NA,TGCAGTGCTCTTTTGGCGGGCGGGGCCTCCTACAATGAGCAGTTCTTC,CSALLAGGASYNEQFF
TRBV4-1,TRBD1,TRBJ2-7,few,TGCGCCAGCAGCCAAGAGGGACAGGGTGGTTACGAGCAGTACTTC,CASSQEGQGGYEQYF
TRBV6-2/TRBV6-3,NA,TRBJ1-1,NA,TGTGCCAGCAGCCCCACGATAGAGAACACTGAAGCTTTCTTT,CASSPTIENTEAFF
TRBV7-9,NA,TRBJ2-3,NA,TGTGCCAGCAGCTCCTCTTTAGATACGCAGTATTTT,CASSSSLDTQYF
TRBV11-2,NA,TRBJ1-2,many,TGTGCCAGCAGCTTGGACCAGGGTCTCTATGGCTACACCTTC,CASSLDQGLYGYTF
TRBV29-1,TRBD1,TRBJ2-5,NA,TGCAGCGGAATCCGGGACAGGGTATCGGAGACCCAGTACTTC,CSGIRDRVSETQYF
TRBV20-1,NA,TRBJ2-3,few,TGCAGTGGACGTAGCGGTGGCACAGATACGCAGTATTTT,CSGRSGGTDTQYF
TRBV6-2/TRBV6-3,NA,TRBJ2-1,few,TGTGCCAGCAGTTACTCGCAGGGGAAGGGGCTACGCAATGAGCAGTTCTTC,CASSYSQGKGLRNEQFF
TRBV6-5,NA,TRBJ1-4,few,TGTGCCAGCAGGGAACGGGAAAAACTGTTTTTT,CASREREKLFF
TRBV29-1,TRBD1,TRBJ2-2,NA,TGCAGCGTCAGCACAGGGGTCGGGGAGCTGTTTTTT,CSVSTGVGELFF
TRBV6-1,NA,TRBJ2-3,NA,TGTGCCAGCAGTGAACGCGGGGGCGCGGGGCCAGATACGCAGTATTTT,CASSERGGAGPDTQYF
TRBV11-2,TRBD2,TRBJ2-5,NA,TGTGCCAGCAGCCGCGGGACTAGCGGCTGGGAGACCCAGTACTTC,CASSRGTSGWETQYF
TRBV11-2,TRBD2,TRBJ2-1,few,TGTGCCAGCAGCAAGATCCCAGGGTGGGGACTAGCGGGCAGCAATGAGCAGTTCTTC,CASSKIPGWGLAGSNEQFF